These 21 T cell receptor beta chains were sequenced from one sample in a study of blood T cells in healthy people across ages. Using a J-beta primer mix together with a sample-barcoded 5' primer, a second PCR was run for roughly 6 to 12 cycles. TCRdb re-derived calls from the 5' RACE reads in MiXCR, one entry per CDR3 protein. The table includes fewer than 1,200,000 distinct CDR3 sequences, roughly a quarter detected once. The same sample was also used in a study of T cells of mothers and their children.

Sequences were obtained from blood. These receptors were obtained from a girl aged 2 to 10 in good health.

About this clonotype itself: Mismatch with germline at one junction end may stem from a read error. This chain links TRBV12-5 with TRBJ1-3, with 9 bases lining up with TRBD1. The CDR3 is 15 amino acids. Germline CDR1 and CDR2: LGHNT and FRNRAP. The CDR3 DNA follows: TGTACTAGTGGCCCGGGGACAGGGTCTGGAAACACCATATATTTT. Protein sequence: CTSGPGTGSGNTIYF.

This clonotype occurred a few times. The CDR3 sequence: CASSAAGFGGAFF. CDR3 nucleotide sequence: TGTGCCAGCAGCGCCGCGGGATTTGGCGGTGCTTTCTTT. The chain is built from TRBV27 and TRBJ1-1; D gene unclear. The germline V gene encodes CDR1 MNHEY and CDR2 SMNVEV (reference sequence). The CDR3 extends over 13 amino acids. The ends were cut back, 6 bases at V and 11 bases at J, with 19 bases in the middle.

This clonotype was observed a few times. This chain uses TRBV4-1 with TRBJ1-2, with TRBD1 as a possible D gene (6 bases). CDR3 length equals 16 residues. Germline lookup yields CDR1 MGHRA and CDR2 YSYEKL. Trimming removed 4 bases at V and 4 bases at J, with 19 bases between. For the CDR3, the DNA is TGCGCCAGCAGCCCAGACCAGGGACAACTAATCTATGGCTACACCTTC. It translates to CASSPDQGQLIYGYTF.

This clonotype appeared a few times. The chain's CDR3 is CASSVSFQETQYF. As DNA, the CDR3 is TGCGCCAGCAGCGTCAGTTTCCAAGAGACCCAGTACTTC. This sequence joins TRBV4-1 and TRBJ2-5; no firm D call. Germline CDR1 reads MGHRA; CDR2 reads YSYEKL. V was shortened by 5 bases and J by 1 base, with 8 bases between the two germline ends. The CDR3 loop spans 13 amino acids.

This clonotype was recorded a few times. V is TRBV12-3 or TRBV12-4 and J is TRBJ2-1; 8 nucleotides align to TRBD1. The trim removed 4 bases at V and 1 base at J, leaving 12 bases unmatched. The CDR3 sequence is 18 residues long. This CDR3 is CASSSPRGQGASYNEQFF. For the CDR3, the DNA is TGTGCCAGCAGTTCCCCAAGAGGACAGGGCGCGTCCTACAATGAGCAGTTCTTC.

The chain joins TRBV29-1 to TRBJ1-4; D might be TRBD1 (6 bases). V was pared by 7 bases and J by 0 bases, with 18 bases between. Germline CDR1 SQVTM, CDR2 ANQGSEA. The length of the CDR3 is 16 residues. CDR3 amino acids: CSAQHEQGATNEKLFF. The DNA for the CDR3 is TGCAGCGCCCAGCATGAACAGGGAGCAACTAATGAAAAACTGTTTTTT.

The chain combines TRBV29-1 with TRBJ2-7, with D possibly TRBD2 on 6 matching bases. The V gene's germline CDR1 is SQVTM and CDR2 ANQGSEA. CDR3 length: 16 residues. Trimming shortened V by 3 bases and J by 2 bases, and 20 bases separated the two germline ends. DNA of the CDR3: TGCAGCGTTGAGACTCTCGAGGAGGGACCTACCTACGAGCAGTACTTC. Residues: CSVETLEEGPTYEQYF.

This clonotype has a handful of counts. The J gene is TRBJ2-1, the V gene TRBV6-2 or TRBV6-3; 8 nucleotides line up with TRBD2. The CDR3 covers 15 residues. The germline V gene encodes CDR1 MNHEY and CDR2 SVGEGT. V gave up 8 bases and J gave up 3 bases; unmatched junction bases: 9. CDR3 bases: TGTGCCAGCTTAGCGGGGCCCAATTACTACAATGAGCAGTTCTTC. Translated, it gives CASLAGPNYYNEQFF.

The rearrangement uses TRBV20-1 and TRBJ1-4; 7 bases agree with TRBD1. The V gene's germline CDR1 is DFQATT and CDR2 SNEGSKA (reference sequence). CDR3 length: 12 residues. Trimming at V came to 7 bases and at J to 10 bases, leaving 9 bases not matched to a gene. The DNA of the CDR3 is TGCAGTGTCCAGGGGGGTAGTGGAAAACTGTTTTTT. This sequence encodes CSVQGGSGKLFF.

The chain couples TRBV7-9 to TRBJ1-4; TRBD1 is a possible D gene (5 bases). This CDR3 contains 13 residues. Germline CDR1 reads SEHNR; CDR2 reads FQNEAQ (reference sequence). The germline V and J ends were trimmed by 10 bases and 9 bases, with 18 bases remaining between them. CDR3 in amino acids: CATGREGTKKLFF. The CDR3 nucleotides read TGTGCCACCGGCAGAGAAGGGACTAAAAAACTGTTTTTT.

This clonotype was detected only a few times. V is TRBV7-8 and J is TRBJ2-4; D may correspond to TRBD1 or TRBD2 (5 bases each). V was trimmed by 7 bases and J by 8 bases, leaving 12 bases between them. The V gene's germline CDR1 is SGHVS and CDR2 FQNEAQ. There are 12 residues in the CDR3. The CDR3 loop is CASTSLGDIQYF. DNA for the CDR3: TGTGCCAGCACCTCTCTGGGGGACATTCAGTACTTC.

This clonotype was recorded a few times. The gene calls are TRBV27 and TRBJ2-1; 13 bases map to TRBD2. CDR3 length equals 18 residues. V dropped 5 bases and J dropped 0; count of bases not matched to a gene: 7. Germline values: CDR1 MNHEY, CDR2 SMNVEV (reference sequence). The DNA of the CDR3 is TGTGCCAGCAGTGGGGGGACTAGCGGGGCAATCTCCTACAATGAGCAGTTCTTC. The encoded protein is CASSGGTSGAISYNEQFF.

This clonotype was picked up a small number of times. The CDR3 bases are TGTGCCAGCAGTTACGCGGGAGGTAGGGCAGATACGCAGTATTTT. This codes for CASSYAGGRADTQYF. V usage is TRBV6-6 and J usage is TRBJ2-3; 8 bases line up with TRBD2. CDR3 length equals 15 residues. The germline CDR1 and CDR2 sequences are MNHNY and SVGAGI (reference sequence). Unmatched junction bases numbered 5, after V lost 2 bases and J lost 4 bases.

Comment on this clonotype: Since a much larger clone is just one base distant, this may be a read error. V and J are TRBV7-6 and TRBJ2-5, with D unclear. The DNA end is a closer match to TRBJ2-7, so the J assignment may be wrong. Germline V gives CDR1 SGHVS, CDR2 FNYEAQ. CDR3 length equals 13 residues. The CDR3 DNA is TGTGCCAGCAGCTTAGCCGACGGGTCCGAGCAGTACTTC. This encodes CASSLADGSEQYF.

The chain couples TRBV4-1 to TRBJ2-2, with D perhaps given as TRBD1 or TRBD2 (5 bases each). The CDR3 consists of 17 residues. Germline V lookup: CDR1 MGHRA, CDR2 YSYEKL. Trimming removed 5 bases from V and 2 bases from J, with 18 bases in between. The CDR3 nucleotides are TGCGCCAGCAGCTCGGGACGGTACACTGCTAACACCGGGGAGCTGTTTTTT. Translating it yields CASSSGRYTANTGELFF.

Only a few counts were recorded for this clonotype. V is TRBV3-1 and J is TRBJ2-5; TRBD2 is a possible D gene (6 bases). The end of the DNA fits TRBJ2-1 better, so the J call may be wrong. This CDR3 region has 15 residues. The germline gives CDR1 LGHDT, CDR2 YNNKEL (reference sequence). CDR3 bases: TGTGCCAGCAGCCCTCATGGAAATGGCGCGGGAGAGCAGTTCTTC. As protein: CASSPHGNGAGEQFF.

This clonotype was recorded at least ten times. V is TRBV28 and J is TRBJ1-1; D ambiguous. The CDR3 has 13 amino acids. Trimming removed 5 bases from V and 5 bases from J, with 12 bases in between. Germline V gene lookup returns CDR1 MDHEN and CDR2 SYDVKM. The CDR3 here is CASSPPGSTEAFF. For the CDR3, the DNA is TGTGCCAGCAGTCCCCCGGGGAGTACTGAAGCTTTCTTT.

In this sample, this clonotype turned up a few times. The chain is built from TRBV12-3 or TRBV12-4 and TRBJ2-5, with TRBD2 matching over 8 bases. The J call is uncertain, as TRBJ2-7 better fits the DNA end. The CDR3 covers 14 residues. The CDR3 bases are TGTGCCAGCAGCCCCGGGACTAGGGTATTCGAGCAGTACTTC. As protein: CASSPGTRVFEQYF.

In its sample, this clonotype was seen a few times. This chain joins TRBV24-1 and TRBJ1-1; D uncertain. Germline V gene lookup returns CDR1 KGHDR and CDR2 SFDVKD. This CDR3 has 12 amino acids. The germline V and J ends were trimmed by 3 bases and 6 bases, with 7 bases remaining between them. The CDR3 nucleotides are TGTGCCACCAGTGATGGAAGGCCTGAAGCTTTCTTT. Amino acid sequence: CATSDGRPEAFF.

CDR3 sequence: CASSYSPPLGGNTDTQYF. DNA for the CDR3: TGTGCCAGCAGTTACTCGCCCCCGTTGGGGGGGAACACAGATACGCAGTATTTT. The chain has TRBV6-5 and TRBJ2-3; 7 nucleotides agree with TRBD2. The CDR3 has 18 amino acids. J was trimmed by 2 bases and V by 0 bases; bases with no gene match: 11. CDR1 MNHEY and CDR2 SVGAGI come from the germline V gene.

About this clonotype itself: A read error may account for a junction end that differs from germline. The chain has TRBV7-6 and TRBJ2-5; 8 nucleotides agree with TRBD2. With the DNA end fitting TRBJ2-1 better, the J assignment may be wrong. The CDR3 is 15 residues long. Per germline, CDR1 SGHVS and CDR2 FNYEAQ. The CDR3 DNA reads as TGTGCCAGCTCCGGGGGGACTAGATCCTACAATGACCAGTTCTTC. This gives the protein CASSGGTRSYNDQFF.